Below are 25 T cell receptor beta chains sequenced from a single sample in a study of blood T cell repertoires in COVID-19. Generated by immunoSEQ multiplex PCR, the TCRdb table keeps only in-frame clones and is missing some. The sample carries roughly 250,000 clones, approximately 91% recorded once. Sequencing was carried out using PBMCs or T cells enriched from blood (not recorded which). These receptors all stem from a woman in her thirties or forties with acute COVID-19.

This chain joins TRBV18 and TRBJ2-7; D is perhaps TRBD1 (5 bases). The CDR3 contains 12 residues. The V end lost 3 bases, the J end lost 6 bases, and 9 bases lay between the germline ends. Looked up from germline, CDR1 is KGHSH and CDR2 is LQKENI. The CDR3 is CASSPGASEQYF. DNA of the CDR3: TGTGCCAGCTCACCTGGGGCAAGCGAGCAGTACTTC. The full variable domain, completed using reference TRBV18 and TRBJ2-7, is NAGVMQNPRHLVRRRGQEARLRCSPMKGHSHVYWYRQLPEEGLKFMVYLQKENIIDESGMPKERFSAEFPKEGPSILRIQQVVRGDSAAYFCASSPGASEQYFGPGTRLTVT.

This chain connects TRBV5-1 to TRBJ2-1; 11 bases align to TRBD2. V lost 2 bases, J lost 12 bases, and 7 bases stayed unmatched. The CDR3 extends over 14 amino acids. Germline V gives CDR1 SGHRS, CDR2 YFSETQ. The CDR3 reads CASSLGSGRAGQFF. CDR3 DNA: TGCGCCAGCAGCTTAGGTAGCGGGAGGGCCGGGCAGTTCTTC.

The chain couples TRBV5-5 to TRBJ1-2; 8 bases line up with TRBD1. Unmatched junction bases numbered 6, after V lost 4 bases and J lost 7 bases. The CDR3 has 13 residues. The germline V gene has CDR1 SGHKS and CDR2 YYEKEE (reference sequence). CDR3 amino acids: CASSILTGVGYTF. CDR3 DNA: TGTGCCAGCAGCATACTGACAGGGGTTGGCTACACCTTC.

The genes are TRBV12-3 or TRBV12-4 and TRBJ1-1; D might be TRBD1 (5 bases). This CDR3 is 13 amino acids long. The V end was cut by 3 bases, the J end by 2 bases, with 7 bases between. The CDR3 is CASSFDSNTEAFF. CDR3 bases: TGTGCCAGCAGTTTTGACAGTAACACTGAAGCTTTCTTT.

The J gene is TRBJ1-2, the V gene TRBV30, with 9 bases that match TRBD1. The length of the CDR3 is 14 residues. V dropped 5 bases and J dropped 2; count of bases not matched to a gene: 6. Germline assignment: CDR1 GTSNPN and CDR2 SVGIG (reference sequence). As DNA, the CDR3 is TGTGCCTGGGTACGGACAGGGGCGAACTATGGCTACACCTTC. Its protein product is CAWVRTGANYGYTF.

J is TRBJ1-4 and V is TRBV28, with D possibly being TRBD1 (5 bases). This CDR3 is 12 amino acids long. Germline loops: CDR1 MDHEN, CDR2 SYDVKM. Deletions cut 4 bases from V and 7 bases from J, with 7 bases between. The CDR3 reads CASSYRPEKLFF. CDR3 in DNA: TGTGCCAGCAGTTACAGGCCTGAAAAACTGTTTTTT.

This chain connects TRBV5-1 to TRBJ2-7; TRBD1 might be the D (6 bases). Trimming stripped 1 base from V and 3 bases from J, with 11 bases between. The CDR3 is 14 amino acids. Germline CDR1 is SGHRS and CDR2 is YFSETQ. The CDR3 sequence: CASSLRGSGYEQYF. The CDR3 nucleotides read TGCGCCAGCAGCTTGAGGGGGAGCGGCTACGAGCAGTACTTC.

The CDR3 protein is CASSDLRRQSGNTIYF. CDR3 sequence (DNA): TGTGCCAGCAGTGACTTGCGCAGACAATCTGGAAACACCATATATTTT. The chain is built from TRBV6-1 and TRBJ1-3; the D is unclear. The germline CDR1 and CDR2 sequences are MNHNS and SASEGT. Trimming stripped 3 bases from V and 1 base from J, with 13 bases between. The CDR3 loop spans 16 amino acids.

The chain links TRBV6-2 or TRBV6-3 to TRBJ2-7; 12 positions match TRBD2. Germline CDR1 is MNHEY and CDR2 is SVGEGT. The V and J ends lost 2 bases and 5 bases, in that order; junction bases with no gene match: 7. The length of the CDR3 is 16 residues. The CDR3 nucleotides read TGTGCCAGCAGTTACAGAGCTAGCGGGAGGGATGACGAGCAGTACTTC. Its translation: CASSYRASGRDDEQYF.

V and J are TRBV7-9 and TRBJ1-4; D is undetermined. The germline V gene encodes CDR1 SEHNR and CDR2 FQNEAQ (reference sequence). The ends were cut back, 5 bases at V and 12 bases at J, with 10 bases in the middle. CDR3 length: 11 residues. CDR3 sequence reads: CASSAKEELFF. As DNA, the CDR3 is TGTGCCAGCAGCGCGAAGGAGGAACTGTTTTTT. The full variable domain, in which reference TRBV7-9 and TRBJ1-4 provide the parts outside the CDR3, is DTGVSQNPRHKITKRGQNVTFRCDPISEHNRLYWYRQTLGQGPEFLTYFQNEAQLEKSRLLSDRFSAERPKGSFSTLEIQRTEQGDSAMYLCASSAKEELFFGSGTQLSVL.

Here the CDR3 reads CASSSQGGGFF. DNA of the CDR3: TGTGCCAGCAGCTCCCAGGGCGGGGGGTTCTTC. V and J are TRBV7-9 and TRBJ2-1; 7 bases align to TRBD2. Germline assignment: CDR1 SEHNR and CDR2 FQNEAQ (reference sequence). V lost 4 bases, J lost 15 bases, and 6 bases stayed unmatched. CDR3 length: 11 residues.

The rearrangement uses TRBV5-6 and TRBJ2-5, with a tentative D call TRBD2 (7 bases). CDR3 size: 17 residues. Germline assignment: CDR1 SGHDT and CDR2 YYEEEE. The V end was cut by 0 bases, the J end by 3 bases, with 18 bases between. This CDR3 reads CASSLVVGGGVEETQYF. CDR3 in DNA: TGTGCCAGCAGCTTGGTGGTAGGCGGGGGCGTAGAAGAGACCCAGTACTTC.

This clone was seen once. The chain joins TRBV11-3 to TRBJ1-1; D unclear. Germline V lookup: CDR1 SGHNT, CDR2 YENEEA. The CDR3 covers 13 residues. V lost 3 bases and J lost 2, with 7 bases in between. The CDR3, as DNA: TGTGCCAGCAGCTTCGAGGTAAACACTGAAGCTTTCTTT. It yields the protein CASSFEVNTEAFF. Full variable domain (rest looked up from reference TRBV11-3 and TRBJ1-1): EAGVVQSPRYKIIEKKQPVAFWCNPISGHNTLYWYLQNLGQGPELLIRYENEEAVDDSQLPKDRFSAERLKGVDSTLKIQPAELGDSAVYLCASSFEVNTEAFFGQGTRLTVV.

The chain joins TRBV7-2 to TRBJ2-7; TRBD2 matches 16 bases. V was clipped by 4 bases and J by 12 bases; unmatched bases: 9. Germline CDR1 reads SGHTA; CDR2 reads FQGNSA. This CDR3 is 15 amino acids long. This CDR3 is CASSSGLAGGSRWYF. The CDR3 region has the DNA TGTGCCAGCAGCTCGGGACTAGCGGGGGGGTCGAGATGGTACTTC.

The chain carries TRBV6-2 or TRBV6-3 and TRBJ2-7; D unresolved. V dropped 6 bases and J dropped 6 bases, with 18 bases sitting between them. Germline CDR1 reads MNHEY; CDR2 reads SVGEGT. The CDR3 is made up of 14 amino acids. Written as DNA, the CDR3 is TGTGCCAGCAGCTCCACCGTTTTGCCCGGCGAGCAGTACTTC. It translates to CASSSTVLPGEQYF.

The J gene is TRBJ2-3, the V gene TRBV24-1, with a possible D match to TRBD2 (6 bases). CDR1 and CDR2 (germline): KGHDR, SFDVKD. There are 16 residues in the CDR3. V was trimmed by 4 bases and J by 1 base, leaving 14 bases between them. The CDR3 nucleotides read TGTGCCACCAGTGACTCGTACCAGCGGGGCACAGATACGCAGTATTTT. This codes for CATSDSYQRGTDTQYF.

In DNA form, the CDR3 reads TGTGCCAGCAGCCGCCTACGGGGAGGGGAAGCTTTCTTT. This sequence encodes CASSRLRGGEAFF. The V gene is TRBV7-9, the J gene TRBJ1-1; D not resolved. Germline V lookup: CDR1 SEHNR, CDR2 FQNEAQ (reference sequence). The V gene lost 5 bases and the J gene lost 8 bases, with 15 bases spanning the gap. This CDR3 contains 13 residues. Full variable domain (remainder filled in from reference TRBV7-9 and TRBJ1-1): DTGVSQNPRHKITKRGQNVTFRCDPISEHNRLYWYRQTLGQGPEFLTYFQNEAQLEKSRLLSDRFSAERPKGSFSTLEIQRTEQGDSAMYLCASSRLRGGEAFFGQGTRLTVV.

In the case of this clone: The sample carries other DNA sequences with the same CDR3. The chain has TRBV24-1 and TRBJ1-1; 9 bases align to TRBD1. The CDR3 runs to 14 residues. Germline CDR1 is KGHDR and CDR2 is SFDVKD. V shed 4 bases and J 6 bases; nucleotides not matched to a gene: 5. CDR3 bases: TGTGCCACCAGTGACCCGGGACAGGGCGCTGAAGCTTTCTTT. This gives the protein CATSDPGQGAEAFF.

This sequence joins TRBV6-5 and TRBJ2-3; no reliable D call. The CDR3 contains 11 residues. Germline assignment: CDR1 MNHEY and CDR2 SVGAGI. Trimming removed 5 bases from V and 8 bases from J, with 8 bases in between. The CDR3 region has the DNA TGTGCCAGCAGTCAGCCGGGTACGCAGTATTTT. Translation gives CASSQPGTQYF.

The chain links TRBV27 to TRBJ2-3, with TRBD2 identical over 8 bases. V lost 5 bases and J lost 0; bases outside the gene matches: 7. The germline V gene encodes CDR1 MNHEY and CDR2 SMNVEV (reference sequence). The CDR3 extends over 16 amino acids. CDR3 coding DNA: TGTGCCAGCAGTCGAGCACTAGCGGCCAGCACAGATACGCAGTATTTT. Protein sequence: CASSRALAASTDTQYF.

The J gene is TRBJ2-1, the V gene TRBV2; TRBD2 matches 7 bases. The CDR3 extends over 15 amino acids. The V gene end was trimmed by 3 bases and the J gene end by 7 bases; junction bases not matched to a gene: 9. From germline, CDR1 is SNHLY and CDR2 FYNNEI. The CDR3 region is CASSDMAGARNEQFF. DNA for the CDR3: TGTGCCAGCAGTGATATGGCGGGAGCCCGGAATGAGCAGTTCTTC.

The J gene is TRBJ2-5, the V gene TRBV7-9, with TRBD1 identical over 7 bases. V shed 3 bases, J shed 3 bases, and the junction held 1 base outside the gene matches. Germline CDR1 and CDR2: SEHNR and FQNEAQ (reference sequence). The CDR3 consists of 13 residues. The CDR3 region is CASSFDREETQYF. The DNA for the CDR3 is TGTGCCAGCAGCTTTGACAGGGAAGAGACCCAGTACTTC.

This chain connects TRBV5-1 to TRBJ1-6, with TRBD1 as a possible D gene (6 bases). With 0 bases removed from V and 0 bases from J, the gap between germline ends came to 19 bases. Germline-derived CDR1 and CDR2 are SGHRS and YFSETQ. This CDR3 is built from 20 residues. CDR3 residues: CASSLAPAGEWGSYNSPLHF. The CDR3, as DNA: TGCGCCAGCAGCTTGGCGCCCGCAGGGGAGTGGGGCTCCTATAATTCACCCCTCCACTTT.

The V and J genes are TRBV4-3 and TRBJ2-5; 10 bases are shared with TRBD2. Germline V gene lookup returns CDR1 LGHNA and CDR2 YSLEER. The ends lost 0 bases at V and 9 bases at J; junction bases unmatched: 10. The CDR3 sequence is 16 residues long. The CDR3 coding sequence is TGCGCCAGCAGCCAAGACAGCGGGAGGGTGCATGAGCCCCAGTACTTC. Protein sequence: CASSQDSGRVHEPQYF.

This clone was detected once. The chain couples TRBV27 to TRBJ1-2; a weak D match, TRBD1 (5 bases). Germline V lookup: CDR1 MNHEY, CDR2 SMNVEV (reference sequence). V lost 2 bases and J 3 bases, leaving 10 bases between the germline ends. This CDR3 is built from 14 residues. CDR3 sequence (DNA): TGTGCCAGCAGTTTAGCGGGAGGGGACTATGGCTACACCTTC. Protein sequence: CASSLAGGDYGYTF.